Listed below are T cell receptor beta chains from one sample, sequenced in a study of blood T cells in healthy people across ages. TCRdb itself ran the 5' RACE reads through MiXCR, one entry per CDR3 protein. Among 730,000 or so distinct CDR3 sequences, approximately 40% were seen once, and the ten largest hold 25% to 35%. Sequenced input: blood. These receptor sequences come from a man aged 80 or over in good health. The CDR3 runs from the conserved cysteine through the conserved F or W. Each record gives: V gene, CDR3 protein.

>TRBV9
CASSVSTGFCPLHF
>TRBV14
CASSRNGGITEAFF
>TRBV20-1
CSARGALADQETQYF
>TRBV24-1
CATSDPGQGSETQYF
>TRBV6-5
CASSYRRGQGEAFF
>TRBV3-1
CASSQDPVGRASDTQYF
>TRBV5-1
CASSLVGTATINTGELFF
>TRBV30
CAWSVQSGSTEAFF
>TRBV24-1
CATGNSQETQYF
>TRBV10-3
CAIGIGPYNEQFF
>TRBV24-1
CATSDAGTSGRAKGEQFF